These 4 T cell receptor beta chains were sequenced from one sample in a study of CD8+ T cells in alopecia areata. The authors extracted RNA and reverse transcribed it into cDNA as the sequencing template. Sequencing used immunoSEQ multiplex PCR; TCRdb keeps in-frame clones, though not all of them. The sample shows roughly 170,000 clones, around 60% of them seen only once. Indicated treatment: oral pan-JAK inhibitor, 5-10 mg twice daily. The material sequenced was CD8+ T cells sorted from blood, taken at week 24, from a patient treated with tofacitinib. Source of these receptors: a human donor with alopecia areata.

The chain joins TRBV19 to TRBJ1-2, with D perhaps TRBD1 (5 bases). Germline V gene data show CDR1 as LNHDA and CDR2 as SQIVND (reference sequence). Trimming cost V 6 bases and J 8 bases, with 13 bases left between them. The CDR3 runs 12 residues. The chain's CDR3 is CASRGGPGGYTF. The DNA for the CDR3 is TGTGCCAGTAGGGGGGGACCGGGCGGCTACACCTTC.

This rearrangement joins TRBV5-6 to TRBJ1-2; D ambiguous. V lost 4 bases, J lost 8 bases, and 21 bases lay in between. Germline V gives CDR1 SGHDT, CDR2 YYEEEE. This CDR3 spans 15 amino acids. The CDR3 is CASSPSPGFSSGYTF. The CDR3 DNA reads TGTGCCAGCAGCCCCTCTCCGGGATTTTCCTCCGGCTACACCTTC.

The rearrangement links TRBV15 to TRBJ2-1; 10 bases are shared with TRBD2. The V gene's germline CDR1 is LNHNV and CDR2 YYDKDF (reference sequence). The CDR3 is made up of 15 amino acids. V was clipped by 9 bases and J by 8 bases; unmatched bases: 13. The CDR3 DNA sequence: TGTGCCACGCGATCGGAAGCGGGGGGGTTCGATGAGCAGTTCTTC. This sequence encodes CATRSEAGGFDEQFF.

V gene TRBV5-6 combines with J gene TRBJ2-2; D call uncertain. CDR1 SGHDT and CDR2 YYEEEE come from the germline V gene. V was cut by 2 bases and J by 7 bases, with 3 bases left in between. This CDR3 is built from 11 residues. The CDR3 protein is CASSLLGELFF. The CDR3 region has the DNA TGTGCCAGCAGCTTACTCGGGGAGCTGTTTTTT. Based on the CDR3 plus reference TRBV5-6 and TRBJ2-2, the full variable domain is DAGVTQSPTHLIKTRGQQVTLRCSPKSGHDTVSWYQQALGQGPQFIFQYYEEEERQRGNFPDRFSGHQFPNYSSELNVNALLLGDSALYLCASSLLGELFFGEGSRLTVL.